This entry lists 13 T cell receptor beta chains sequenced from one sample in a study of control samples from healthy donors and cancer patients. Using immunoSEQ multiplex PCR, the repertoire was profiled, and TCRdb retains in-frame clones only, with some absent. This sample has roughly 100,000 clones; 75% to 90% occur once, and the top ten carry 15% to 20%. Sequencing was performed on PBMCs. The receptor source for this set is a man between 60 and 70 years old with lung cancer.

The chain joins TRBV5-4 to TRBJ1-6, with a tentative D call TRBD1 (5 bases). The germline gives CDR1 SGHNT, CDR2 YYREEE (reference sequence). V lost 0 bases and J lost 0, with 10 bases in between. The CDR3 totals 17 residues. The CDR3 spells CASSLGGPSSYNSPLHF. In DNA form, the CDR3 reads TGTGCCAGCAGCTTGGGGGGCCCAAGCTCCTATAATTCACCCCTCCACTTT.

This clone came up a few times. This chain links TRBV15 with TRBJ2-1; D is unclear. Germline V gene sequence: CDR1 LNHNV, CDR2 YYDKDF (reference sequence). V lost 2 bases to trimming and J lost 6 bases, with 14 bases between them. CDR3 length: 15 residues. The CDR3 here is CATSRMTTWSNEQFF. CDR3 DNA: TGTGCCACCAGCAGAATGACGACCTGGTCCAATGAGCAGTTCTTC.

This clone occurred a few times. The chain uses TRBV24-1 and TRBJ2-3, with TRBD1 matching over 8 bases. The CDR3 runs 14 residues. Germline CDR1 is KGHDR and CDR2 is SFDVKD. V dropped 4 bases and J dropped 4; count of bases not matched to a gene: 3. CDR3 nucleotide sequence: TGTGCCACCAGTGACGCGACAGGGGCAGATACGCAGTATTTT. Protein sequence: CATSDATGADTQYF.

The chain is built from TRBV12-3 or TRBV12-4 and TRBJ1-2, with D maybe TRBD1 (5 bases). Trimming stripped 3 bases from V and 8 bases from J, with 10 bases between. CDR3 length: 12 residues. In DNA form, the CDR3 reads TGTGCCAGCAGTTTCTCGGAGGGGGGCTACACCTTC. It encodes CASSFSEGGYTF.

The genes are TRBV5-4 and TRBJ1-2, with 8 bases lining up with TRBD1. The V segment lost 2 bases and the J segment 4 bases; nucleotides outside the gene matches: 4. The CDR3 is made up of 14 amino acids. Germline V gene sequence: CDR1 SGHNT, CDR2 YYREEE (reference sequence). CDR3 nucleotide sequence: TGTGCCAGCAGCTTTTTGACAGGGGTCTATGGCTACACCTTC. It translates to CASSFLTGVYGYTF. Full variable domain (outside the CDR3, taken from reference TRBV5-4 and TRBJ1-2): ETGVTQSPTHLIKTRGQQVTLRCSSQSGHNTVSWYQQALGQGPQFIFQYYREEENGRGNFPPRFSGLQFPNYSSELNVNALELDDSALYLCASSFLTGVYGYTFGSGTRLTVV.

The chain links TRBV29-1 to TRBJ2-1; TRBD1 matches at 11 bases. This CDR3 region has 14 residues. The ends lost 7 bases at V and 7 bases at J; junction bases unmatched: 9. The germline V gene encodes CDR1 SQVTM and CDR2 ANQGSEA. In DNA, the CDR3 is TGCAGCGCAGGGGGCGGACAGGGGGCGAATGAGCAGTTCTTC. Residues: CSAGGGQGANEQFF.

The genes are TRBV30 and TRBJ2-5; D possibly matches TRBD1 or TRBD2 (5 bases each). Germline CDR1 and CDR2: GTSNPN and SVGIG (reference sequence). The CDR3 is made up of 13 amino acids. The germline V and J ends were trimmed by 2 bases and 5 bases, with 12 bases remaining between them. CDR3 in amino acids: CAWSRGLSETQYF. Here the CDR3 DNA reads TGTGCCTGGAGTCGGGGCCTTTCGGAGACCCAGTACTTC.

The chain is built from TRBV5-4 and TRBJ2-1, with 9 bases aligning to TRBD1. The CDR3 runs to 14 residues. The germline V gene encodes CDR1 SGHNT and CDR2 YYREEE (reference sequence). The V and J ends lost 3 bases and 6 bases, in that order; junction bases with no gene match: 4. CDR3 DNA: TGTGCCAGCAGCTCGGGACAGGGAATCAATGAGCAGTTCTTC. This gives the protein CASSSGQGINEQFF.

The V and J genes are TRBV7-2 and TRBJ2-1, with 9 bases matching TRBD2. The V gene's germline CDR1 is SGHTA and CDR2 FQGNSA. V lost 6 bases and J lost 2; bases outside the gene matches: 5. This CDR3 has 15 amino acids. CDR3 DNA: TGTGCCAGCAGGCCGGCGGGGGGGCCCTACAATGAGCAGTTCTTC. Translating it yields CASRPAGGPYNEQFF.

CDR3 nucleotide sequence: TGTGCCAGCAGCCCCGATGGACTAAACACTGAAGCTTTCTTT. This encodes CASSPDGLNTEAFF. The chain uses TRBV5-4 and TRBJ1-1, with unresolved D. There are 14 residues in the CDR3. Trimming pared 4 bases from V and 2 bases from J, leaving 12 bases between. CDR1 is SGHNT and CDR2 is YYREEE in the germline V gene (reference sequence).

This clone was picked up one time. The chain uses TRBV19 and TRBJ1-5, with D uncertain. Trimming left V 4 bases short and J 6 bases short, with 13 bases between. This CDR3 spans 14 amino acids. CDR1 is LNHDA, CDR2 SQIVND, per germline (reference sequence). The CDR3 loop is CASSTTNARQPQHF. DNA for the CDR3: TGTGCCAGTAGTACGACTAATGCACGTCAGCCCCAGCATTTT.

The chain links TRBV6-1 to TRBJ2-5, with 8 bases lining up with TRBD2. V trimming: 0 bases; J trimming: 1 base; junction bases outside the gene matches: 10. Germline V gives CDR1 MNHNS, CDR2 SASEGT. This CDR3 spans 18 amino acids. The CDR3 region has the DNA TGTGCCAGCAGTGAAGCCAGCGGGGGAGTTGGAATCCAAGAGACCCAGTACTTC. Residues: CASSEASGGVGIQETQYF.

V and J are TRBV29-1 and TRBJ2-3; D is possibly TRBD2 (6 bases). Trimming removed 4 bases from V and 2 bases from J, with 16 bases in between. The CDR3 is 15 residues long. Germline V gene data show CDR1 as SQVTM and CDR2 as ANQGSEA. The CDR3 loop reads CSVAEGFSNTDTQYF. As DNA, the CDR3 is TGCAGCGTTGCGGAGGGTTTTTCTAACACAGATACGCAGTATTTT.